Listed below are T cell receptor beta chains from one sample, sequenced in a study of cytomegalovirus exposure and HLA in healthy donors. Using immunoSEQ multiplex PCR, the repertoire was profiled, and TCRdb retains in-frame clones only, with some absent. The data contain tens of thousands of clones, over 75% of them singletons. Sequencing was carried out using PBMCs. These receptors were taken from a girl aged 2 to 9 in good health and CMV-seropositive. The CDR3 runs from the conserved cysteine through the conserved F or W. Each record gives: D gene, J gene, clone size, V gene, CDR3 DNA, CDR3 protein. A D gene is named only where the DNA matches it firmly. For some rows the clone size is stated as once, few or many, or as a class when expanded; others skip it.

TRBD2,TRBJ2-1,-,TRBV29-1,TGCAGCGTTGGATCCGTTAGCGGGAGACCGGGCAATGAGCAGTTCTTC,CSVGSVSGRPGNEQFF
TRBD1,TRBJ1-1,-,TRBV19,TGTGCCAGTAGTACACAGGGGCCTGAAGCTTTCTTT,CASSTQGPEAFF
TRBD1,TRBJ1-5,-,TRBV4-1,TGCGCCAGCAGCAAAGCCGGGACAGGGAACCAGCCCCAGCATTTT,CASSKAGTGNQPQHF
-,TRBJ1-1,-,TRBV10-3,TGTGCCATCAGTGCCGGATCAGCGGGCGTGGAAGCTTTCTTT,CAISAGSAGVEAFF
TRBD1,TRBJ1-5,-,TRBV2,TGTGCCAGCAGTGAAGGAACCCGGACAGGCGTTAGCAATCAGCCCCAGCATTTT,CASSEGTRTGVSNQPQHF
-,TRBJ2-5,-,TRBV28,TGTGCCAGCAGTACAGGGCGGGAGACCCAGTACTTC,CASSTGRETQYF
TRBD1,TRBJ1-2,-,TRBV4-1,TGCGCCAGCAGCCACGGGAGGGGACAGGGAAATGGCTACACCTTC,CASSHGRGQGNGYTF
-,TRBJ1-5,-,TRBV5-6,TGTGCCAGCAGCTCTGGCAGGTGGGGCAATCAGCCCCAGCATTTT,CASSSGRWGNQPQHF
-,TRBJ2-2,-,TRBV28,TGTGCCAGCAGTTTTCGCCAGGACACCGGGGAGCTGTTTTTT,CASSFRQDTGELFF
TRBD1,TRBJ1-4,-,TRBV6-1,TGTGCCAGCAGTGTTACAGGGGGCGCAGGTACCGCTAATGAAAAACTGTTTTTT,CASSVTGGAGTANEKLFF
TRBD2,TRBJ2-5,-,TRBV5-4,TGTGCCAGCACCAGCGGACTAGCGGAAGAGACCCAGTACTTC,CASTSGLAEETQYF
-,TRBJ2-5,-,TRBV27,TGTGCCAGCAGTAATACGAAGGACAGGAGGGGAGAGACCCAGTACTTC,CASSNTKDRRGETQYF
TRBD2,TRBJ2-7,once,TRBV30,TGTGCCTGGAGTGCCCAGACTAGCGGATCCTACGAGCAGTACTTC,CAWSAQTSGSYEQYF
-,TRBJ2-7,-,TRBV2,TGTGCCAGCAGTGAAGCGTCAGGGGTGCAGTACGAGCAGTACTTC,CASSEASGVQYEQYF
-,TRBJ1-2,-,TRBV29-1,TGCAGCGTGACCACCGACAGGTACAGCGGCTACACCTTC,CSVTTDRYSGYTF
-,TRBJ1-5,-,TRBV18,TGTGCCAGCTCACCACCGGGAGCGAGTGGCAATCAGCCCCAGCATTTT,CASSPPGASGNQPQHF
TRBD1,TRBJ2-5,few,TRBV15,TGTGCCACCAGCGGAGGACAGGGCCAAGAGACCCAGTACTTC,CATSGGQGQETQYF
-,TRBJ2-1,-,TRBV27,TGTGCCAGCAGTTTGGGCGCGAATGAGCAGTTCTTC,CASSLGANEQFF
-,TRBJ2-7,-,TRBV7-2,TGTGCCAGCAGCTTAGGCGCTTCCGAGCAGTACTTC,CASSLGASEQYF
-,TRBJ2-7,-,TRBV6-5,TGTGCCAGCAGCCTACCGGGAAGCTCCTACGAGCAGTACTTC,CASSLPGSSYEQYF
-,TRBJ1-5,once,TRBV25-1,TGTGCCAGCAGTGAATTTGGTGGGCAGTATAGCAATCAGCCCCAGCATTTT,CASSEFGGQYSNQPQHF
TRBD1,TRBJ1-1,-,TRBV19,TGTGCCAGTAGCCTATCAACAGGGGCGACGAACACTGAAGCTTTCTTT,CASSLSTGATNTEAFF
TRBD1,TRBJ1-1,-,TRBV7-6,TGTGCCAGCAGCTTACATTCCGGGACAGTGAACACTGAAGCTTTCTTT,CASSLHSGTVNTEAFF
-,TRBJ2-7,-,TRBV28,TGTGCCAGCAGTTTAGAGTCGGCAGGCCACTACGAGCAGTACTTC,CASSLESAGHYEQYF
TRBD2,TRBJ2-5,-,TRBV4-1,TGCGCCAGCAGGGGACGGACTAGCGCAGAGACCCAGTACTTC,CASRGRTSAETQYF
-,TRBJ1-2,-,TRBV6-1,TGTGCCAGCAGTGCTGGGCCCGGAAACTATGGCTACACCTTC,CASSAGPGNYGYTF
-,TRBJ1-1,few,TRBV18,TGTGCCAGCTCACCGCTAAACACTGAAGCTTTCTTT,CASSPLNTEAFF
TRBD2,TRBJ2-1,-,TRBV6-5,TGTGCCACTAAAGCGGGGGGAGGTAATGAGCAGTTCTTC,CATKAGGGNEQFF
-,TRBJ1-3,-,TRBV27,TGTGCCAGCAGTTTATTTGTCCGACTGCGGCGGAACACCATATATTTT,CASSLFVRLRRNTIYF
-,TRBJ1-2,-,TRBV27,TGTGCCAGCAGTTTGAATACCGGGACAACCTATGGCTACACCTTC,CASSLNTGTTYGYTF
-,TRBJ1-1,-,TRBV30,TGTGCCCTGGAGAGGGTGAACACTGAAGCTTTCTTT,CALERVNTEAFF
TRBD2,TRBJ2-5,-,TRBV28,TGTGCCAGCAGTTTAGGCGGGAGCATAATGGAGACCCAGTACTTC,CASSLGGSIMETQYF
-,TRBJ1-1,-,TRBV5-4,TGTGCCAGCAGCTTCTGGGGCGGGGTCGAAGCTTTCTTT,CASSFWGGVEAFF
-,TRBJ1-2,-,TRBV15,TGTGCCACCAGCAGAGTTGGCAACTATGGCTACACCTTC,CATSRVGNYGYTF
TRBD2,TRBJ2-2,-,TRBV12-5,TGTGCTAGTGGTTTGGTATGGACTAGCGAGAACACCGGGGAGCTGTTTTTT,CASGLVWTSENTGELFF
-,TRBJ2-5,-,TRBV28,TGTGCCAGCACCCTCGGGGCTAGCGCGTCTCAAGAGACCCAGTACTTC,CASTLGASASQETQYF
TRBD1,TRBJ1-1,-,TRBV5-1,TGCGCCAGCAGCCTAGGGGACAGGGATGATGAAGCTTTCTTT,CASSLGDRDDEAFF
TRBD2,TRBJ2-7,-,TRBV6-5,TGTGCCAGCAGTCCCGGGGGGAGGTACGAGCAGTACTTC,CASSPGGRYEQYF
TRBD2,TRBJ2-1,-,TRBV4-3,TGCGCCAGCAGCCAAAACCTAGCGGGAGCCTTCAATGAGCAGTTCTTC,CASSQNLAGAFNEQFF
TRBD1,TRBJ1-5,-,TRBV19,TGTGCCAGTAGTATAGTAGGGACAGGGGTAGGTCAGCCCCAGCATTTT,CASSIVGTGVGQPQHF
TRBD2,TRBJ2-5,-,TRBV10-3,TGTGCCATCAGTGAGATGGGCGGGAGGGCCCAAGAGACCCAGTACTTC,CAISEMGGRAQETQYF
-,TRBJ1-2,-,TRBV20-1,TGCAGTGCTAGACCCTTACGGGGCTACACCTTC,CSARPLRGYTF